Below, 19 T cell receptor beta chains from the same sample are listed, as sequenced in a study of blood T cell repertoires in COVID-19. Generated by immunoSEQ multiplex PCR, the TCRdb table keeps only in-frame clones and is missing some. The sample includes approximately 300,000 clones, 70% to 90% seen only once; the top ten take roughly 4%. Sequencing was performed on peripheral blood. The receptor set was obtained from a woman aged 45-65 years with active or convalescent COVID-19.

V is TRBV12-5 and J is TRBJ2-1, with TRBD1 matching over 8 bases. CDR1 LGHNT and CDR2 FRNRAP come from the germline V gene. V gave up 6 bases and J gave up 2 bases; unmatched junction bases: 6. The CDR3 spans 15 residues. The CDR3 DNA reads TGTGCTAGTGGGTCAGGACAGGGAACCTACAATGAGCAGTTCTTC. Protein: CASGSGQGTYNEQFF.

V and J are TRBV19 and TRBJ2-5, with 11 bases fitting TRBD2. Germline values: CDR1 LNHDA, CDR2 SQIVND (reference sequence). The CDR3 has 15 amino acids. Germline trimming cut 8 bases from V and 1 base from J; bases unmatched to any gene: 6. Here the CDR3 DNA reads TGTGCCAGTCAGATAGCGGGGGGGTCCCAAGAGACCCAGTACTTC. It codes for CASQIAGGSQETQYF.

The rearrangement links TRBV27 to TRBJ1-4; 9 positions match TRBD1. CDR1 and CDR2 from the germline V gene are MNHEY and SMNVEV (reference sequence). The trim removed 6 bases at V and 7 bases at J, leaving 9 bases unmatched. This CDR3 is built from 15 residues. For the CDR3, the DNA is TGTGCCAGCAGGTCTTACACAGGGGGCAGTGAAAAACTGTTTTTT. Amino acid sequence: CASRSYTGGSEKLFF.

The chain recombines TRBV7-4 with TRBJ2-7; D is unresolved. The CDR3 extends over 15 amino acids. Trimming left V 5 bases short and J 1 base short, with 15 bases between. In germline, CDR1 is SGHVT, CDR2 SQSDAQ. This chain's CDR3 is CASSPPATESYEQYF. CDR3 bases: TGTGCCAGCAGCCCGCCCGCTACTGAGTCCTACGAGCAGTACTTC.

The rearrangement uses TRBV5-1 and TRBJ1-2, with a tentative D call TRBD1 (6 bases). CDR3 size: 16 residues. Germline V gene sequence: CDR1 SGHRS, CDR2 YFSETQ. Trimming left V 0 bases short and J 0 bases short, with 12 bases between. The CDR3 spells CASSLETGTANYGYTF. CDR3 DNA sequence: TGCGCCAGCAGCTTGGAGACAGGCACAGCTAACTATGGCTACACCTTC. The variable domain in full, with the rest retrieved from reference TRBV5-1 and TRBJ1-2, is KAGVTQTPRYLIKTRGQQVTLSCSPISGHRSVSWYQQTPGQGLQFLFEYFSETQRNKGNFPGRFSGRQFSNSRSEMNVSTLELGDSALYLCASSLETGTANYGYTFGSGTRLTVV.

This clone was seen a single time. The V and J genes are TRBV19 and TRBJ1-2; no clear D gene. Germline lookup yields CDR1 LNHDA and CDR2 SQIVND (reference sequence). V was pared by 0 bases and J by 7 bases, with 12 bases between. The CDR3 contains 14 residues. CDR3 loop: CASSIDPSLPGYTF. DNA of the CDR3: TGTGCCAGTAGTATAGATCCTTCACTCCCTGGCTACACCTTC.

This chain uses TRBV7-9 with TRBJ1-6, with TRBD1 matching over 7 bases. The CDR3 runs to 15 residues. Germline CDR1 is SEHNR and CDR2 is FQNEAQ (reference sequence). The J segment lost 8 bases and the V segment lost 1 base, leaving 5 bases of the junction unmatched. The CDR3 region is CASSLEQGIYSPLHF. The DNA for the CDR3 is TGTGCCAGCAGCTTAGAACAGGGGATCTATTCACCCCTCCACTTT.

The V gene is TRBV3-1 (or the pseudogene TRBV3-2), the J gene TRBJ1-1; D not certain. Per the germline V gene, CDR1 is LGHDT and CDR2 is YNNKEL (reference sequence). The CDR3 spans 13 residues. Trimming took 0 bases from V and 4 from J, leaving 6 bases between them. The CDR3 here is CASSQEWATEAFF. The CDR3 region has the DNA TGTGCCAGCAGCCAAGAGTGGGCCACTGAAGCTTTCTTT.

This chain uses TRBV29-1 with TRBJ2-7; 7 positions match TRBD2. V was pared by 7 bases and J by 0 bases, with 12 bases of the junction left unmatched. Per germline, CDR1 SQVTM and CDR2 ANQGSEA. This CDR3 contains 15 residues. In DNA, the CDR3 is TGCAGCGCTTTCAACGGCGGGGGATCCTCCTACGAGCAGTACTTC. Translated: CSAFNGGGSSYEQYF.

The chain uses TRBV5-4 and TRBJ2-1; 8 nucleotides agree with TRBD1. The V and J ends lost 3 bases and 0 bases, in that order; junction bases with no gene match: 5. CDR3 length: 16 amino acids. Germline V CDR1 and CDR2: SGHNT, YYREEE (reference sequence). CDR3 nucleotide sequence: TGTGCCAGCAGCTCAGGGGGCACCAGCTCCTACAATGAGCAGTTCTTC. The encoded protein is CASSSGGTSSYNEQFF. The variable domain in full, completed from reference TRBV5-4 and TRBJ2-1, reads ETGVTQSPTHLIKTRGQQVTLRCSSQSGHNTVSWYQQALGQGPQFIFQYYREEENGRGNFPPRFSGLQFPNYSSELNVNALELDDSALYLCASSSGGTSSYNEQFFGPGTRLTVL.

The genes are TRBV7-6 and TRBJ2-3; the match to TRBD2 covers 9 bases. V was clipped by 1 base and J by 1 base; unmatched bases: 6. The CDR3 consists of 17 residues. CDR1 and CDR2 (germline): SGHVS, FNYEAQ. The CDR3: CASSLGGRAGGTDTQYF. CDR3 nucleotides: TGTGCCAGCAGCTTAGGCGGGAGGGCCGGAGGCACAGATACGCAGTATTTT.

The chain uses TRBV18 and TRBJ1-1, with D unresolved. The CDR3 consists of 13 residues. Looked up from germline, CDR1 is KGHSH and CDR2 is LQKENI. V was cut by 5 bases and J by 3 bases, with 10 bases left in between. The CDR3 reads CASSTVRDTEAFF. Here the CDR3 DNA reads TGTGCCAGCTCAACGGTACGGGACACTGAAGCTTTCTTT.

This clone was seen repeatedly, ten times or more. V and J are TRBV4-3 and TRBJ2-1; TRBD1 matches 7 bases. After removal of 5 bases from V and 4 bases from J, the junction contained 14 bases not matched to a gene. The germline gives CDR1 LGHNA, CDR2 YSLEER. The CDR3 runs 17 residues. CDR3 DNA sequence: TGCGCCAGCAGCACCCGACAGGGCCGCCCACAATACAATGAGCAGTTCTTC. As protein: CASSTRQGRPQYNEQFF.

The CDR3 is CASSASAPIRGETQYF. CDR3 in DNA: TGTGCCAGCAGCGCCTCGGCTCCCATAAGGGGGGAGACCCAGTACTTC. The rearrangement links TRBV7-9 to TRBJ2-5; weak D call: TRBD1 (6 bases). Germline V gene lookup returns CDR1 SEHNR and CDR2 FQNEAQ (reference sequence). Trimming pared 5 bases from V and 5 bases from J, leaving 21 bases between. This CDR3 comprises 16 residues.

The chain uses TRBV5-3 and TRBJ1-3; 7 positions match TRBD1. TRBV5-3 counts as an open reading frame of uncertain function. The J segment lost 1 base and the V segment lost 0 bases, leaving 19 bases of the junction unmatched. This CDR3 contains 21 residues. CDR3 sequence (DNA): TGTGCCAGAAGCTTGGTAGAGGGGGCCCTACAGGGGACGAGGTCTGGAAACACCATATATTTT. The encoded protein is CARSLVEGALQGTRSGNTIYF.

The DNA of the CDR3 is TGTGCCAGCAGCTCAGATTCGGGGGGACACGAGCAGTACTTC. Its translation: CASSSDSGGHEQYF. The chain couples TRBV13 to TRBJ2-7, with 7 bases matching TRBD2. This CDR3 contains 14 residues. V lost 4 bases to trimming and J lost 5 bases; unmatched junction nucleotides: 8. The germline V gene encodes CDR1 PRHDT and CDR2 FYEKMQ (reference sequence).

J is TRBJ1-5 and V is TRBV19; 9 positions match TRBD1. V lost 8 bases and J lost 6; bases outside the gene matches: 2. CDR3 length: 12 residues. Germline CDR1 and CDR2: LNHDA and SQIVND (reference sequence). Here the CDR3 reads CASGTGRQPQHF. In DNA form, the CDR3 reads TGTGCCAGTGGGACAGGGCGTCAGCCCCAGCATTTT.

A remark on this clone: The same CDR3 can be traced to other DNA sequences in this sample. CDR3 in amino acids: CASSPGFHGYTF. The CDR3 DNA sequence: TGTGCCAGTAGCCCCGGGTTTCATGGCTACACCTTC. The chain uses TRBV28 and TRBJ1-2; D ambiguous. The CDR3 extends over 12 amino acids. The germline V and J ends were trimmed by 9 bases and 6 bases, with 14 bases remaining between them. Germline CDR1 and CDR2: MDHEN and SYDVKM.

This clone was seen only once. V usage is TRBV10-3 and J usage is TRBJ1-1, with TRBD1 matching 9 bases. This CDR3 comprises 14 residues. CDR1 and CDR2 (germline): ENHRY, SYGVKD. The V gene end was trimmed by 6 bases and the J gene end by 3 bases; junction bases not matched to a gene: 5. CDR3: CAISPGTGHTEAFF. CDR3 nucleotide sequence: TGTGCCATCAGCCCCGGGACAGGGCACACTGAAGCTTTCTTT.